The rows below give T cell receptor beta chains drawn from one sample of a study of cytomegalovirus exposure and HLA in healthy donors. Method: immunoSEQ multiplex PCR; TCRdb's copy keeps in-frame clones and lacks some. Among 100,000 or so clones listed, around 85% were seen once. The sequencing sample was made of PBMCs. Receptor source: a man between 18 and 35 years old in good health and CMV-seropositive. CDR3s include the opening cysteine and the closing phenylalanine or tryptophan. A D gene is named only where the DNA matches it firmly. Clone size appears in some rows only: once, few, many, or a class for an expanded clone.

clone size	D gene	V gene	J gene	CDR3 DNA	CDR3 protein
.	.	TRBV19	TRBJ1-5	TGTGCCAGTACCCTTGAACAGTATAATCAGCCCCAGCATTTT	CASTLEQYNQPQHF
once	TRBD2	TRBV10-1	TRBJ2-1	TGCGCCAGCAGTGAGGACCTACTAGCGGGAGCGCAGTTCTTC	CASSEDLLAGAQFF
.	TRBD2	TRBV5-1	TRBJ2-6	TGCGCCAGCAGCTCGCTAGCGGGAACCTCTGGGGCCAACGTCCTGACTTTC	CASSSLAGTSGANVLTF
.	.	TRBV19	TRBJ1-5	TGTGCCAGTAGTATAGATCTTTCAGGGAACAATCAGCCCCAGCATTTT	CASSIDLSGNNQPQHF
few	.	TRBV5-4	TRBJ1-5	TGTGCCAGCAGCTGGGGAGGGACGTATAGCAATCAGCCCCAGCATTTT	CASSWGGTYSNQPQHF
.	.	TRBV14	TRBJ2-1	TGTGCCAGCAGCCCATGGCTAGCCGGGTATGAGCAGTTCTTC	CASSPWLAGYEQFF
.	.	TRBV9	TRBJ2-3	TGTGCCAGCAGCGTAGCGGGAGCCGACACAGATACGCAGTATTTT	CASSVAGADTDTQYF
.	.	TRBV15	TRBJ1-3	TGTGCCACCAGCATTCGGAGCACTGGAAACACCATATATTTT	CATSIRSTGNTIYF
once	.	TRBV4-1	TRBJ1-3	TGCGCCAGCAGCCAACCGAGGCAGGGACTTGGAAACACCATATATTTT	CASSQPRQGLGNTIYF
few	TRBD1	TRBV12-5	TRBJ2-2	TGTGCTAGTGGATCCGGGGACAGGGTTGGCACCGGGGAGCTGTTTTTT	CASGSGDRVGTGELFF
.	TRBD2	TRBV7-9	TRBJ2-7	TGTGCCAGCAGCTTCGGGACTAGCGCAGCCGTCGGGCAGTACTTC	CASSFGTSAAVGQYF
.	.	TRBV5-1	TRBJ2-5	TGCGCCAGCAGCGGGGGACTTCGGGAGACCCAGTACTTC	CASSGGLRETQYF
.	TRBD1	TRBV5-1	TRBJ1-4	TGCGCCAGCAGTTTCCGGGACAGTAATGAAAAACTGTTTTTT	CASSFRDSNEKLFF
.	.	TRBV28	TRBJ2-7	TGTGCCAGCAGTTTTGGTGACAGAAGATTCTACGAGCAGTACTTC	CASSFGDRRFYEQYF
.	.	TRBV5-1	TRBJ2-4	TGCGCCAGCAGAGAATCCTTCAGGGGTGGGATTCAGTACTTC	CASRESFRGGIQYF
.	.	TRBV5-1	TRBJ2-5	TGCGCCAGCAGCCCTAGACAGGAAGAGACCCAGTACTTC	CASSPRQEETQYF
.	.	TRBV5-6	TRBJ1-1	TGTGCCAGCAGATCAAGGACTGGAAACACTGAAGCTTTCTTT	CASRSRTGNTEAFF
.	TRBD2	TRBV5-1	TRBJ2-2	TGCGCCAGCAGCTTGGGATTAGCGGGAGCGAACACCGGGGAGCTGTTTTTT	CASSLGLAGANTGELFF
once	.	TRBV19	TRBJ1-1	TGTGCCAGTAGTCCCCGCTTAGGGAGGGAAGGGAACACTGAAGCTTTCTTT	CASSPRLGREGNTEAFF
.	.	TRBV28	TRBJ2-2	TGTGCCAGCAGTTTTGGGAGCGGGGAGCTGTTTTTT	CASSFGSGELFF
.	TRBD1	TRBV7-2	TRBJ1-2	TGTGCCAGCAGCTTACTGGGCTCCGGGACAGGGTTCTATGGCTACACCTTC	CASSLLGSGTGFYGYTF
few	.	TRBV28	TRBJ1-4	TGTGCCAGCAGCCCCACCGGGTCGGATGAAAAACTGTTTTTT	CASSPTGSDEKLFF
few	TRBD1	TRBV6-5	TRBJ1-5	TGTGCCAGCAGTTCGGGACAGGGCAATCAGCCCCAGCATTTT	CASSSGQGNQPQHF
once	.	TRBV30	TRBJ1-1	TGTGCCTGGACAGGGATGAACACTGAAGCTTTCTTT	CAWTGMNTEAFF
.	.	TRBV11-1	TRBJ2-3	TGTGCCAGCAGCCCAACGCGGGGCAGAGTCACAGATACGCAGTATTTT	CASSPTRGRVTDTQYF
.	.	TRBV27	TRBJ1-2	TGTGCCAGCAGTTCCCGAGGAGCTAACTATGGCTACACCTTC	CASSSRGANYGYTF
.	TRBD1	TRBV5-5	TRBJ1-5	TGTGCCAGCAGCTCTGGACAGGCCAATAGCAATCAGCCCCAGCATTTT	CASSSGQANSNQPQHF
.	.	TRBV9	TRBJ2-2	TGTGCCAGCAGCGGAAGGGGGACTATCAACACCGGGGAGCTGTTTTTT	CASSGRGTINTGELFF